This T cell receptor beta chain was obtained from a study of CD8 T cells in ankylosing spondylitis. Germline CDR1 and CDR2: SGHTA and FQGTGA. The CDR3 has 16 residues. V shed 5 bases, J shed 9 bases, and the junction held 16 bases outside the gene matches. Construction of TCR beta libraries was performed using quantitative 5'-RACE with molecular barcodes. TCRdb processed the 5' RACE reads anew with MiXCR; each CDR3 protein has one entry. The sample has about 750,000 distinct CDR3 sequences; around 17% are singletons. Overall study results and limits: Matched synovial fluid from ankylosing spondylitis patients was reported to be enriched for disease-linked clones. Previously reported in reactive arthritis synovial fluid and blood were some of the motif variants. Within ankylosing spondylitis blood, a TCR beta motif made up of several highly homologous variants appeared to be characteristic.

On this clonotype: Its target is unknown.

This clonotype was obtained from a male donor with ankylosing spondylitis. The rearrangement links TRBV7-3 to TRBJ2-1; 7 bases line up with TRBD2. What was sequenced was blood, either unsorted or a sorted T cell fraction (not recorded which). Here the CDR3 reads CASSTSAPGGGSEQFF. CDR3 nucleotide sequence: TGTGCCAGCAGCACCTCAGCGCCGGGAGGTGGTAGTGAGCAGTTCTTC.